This T cell receptor beta chain was found in a study of T cells in localized non-small cell lung cancer. Points from the study as a whole: Longer survival (overall) was linked to higher T cell density in blood.

Germline lookup yields CDR1 LNHDA and CDR2 SQIVND (reference sequence). The CDR3 is made up of 16 amino acids. V dropped 6 bases and J dropped 5 bases, with 22 bases sitting between them. As regards this clone: What it binds is unknown.

TCRdb's copy holds only in-frame clones and misses some; the assay was immunoSEQ multiplex PCR. Among 75,000 to 95,000 clones, around 80% were seen once, and the ten largest hold about 19%. This specimen was PBMCs, taken before any cancer treatment. J is TRBJ2-5 and V is TRBV19; no clear D. This TCR came from a man aged 35 to 69 with stage II squamous cell lung carcinoma. DNA of the CDR3: TGTGCCAGTAGCACAACTCCTCCCCACGTACGGGAGACCCAGTACTTC. Translation gives CASSTTPPHVRETQYF.